This T cell receptor beta chain appears in the sequencing data of a study of T cell changes during pregnancy in multiple sclerosis. CDR3 length: 16 residues. J gave up 2 bases and V 3 bases, and 5 bases lay outside the gene matches. Germline V gene sequence: CDR1 SGHRS, CDR2 YFSETQ. The method was immunoSEQ multiplex PCR; TCRdb's version includes in-frame clones alone and lacks a portion of them. The sample shows 60,000 or so clones, around 90% of them seen only once. The clonotype comes from a female donor in good health, enrolled as a control in a pregnancy study. The input for sequencing was peripheral blood, taken in the second trimester of pregnancy. The chain couples TRBV5-1 to TRBJ2-3; 11 nucleotides line up with TRBD2. CDR3 region: CASSWGLAVYTDTQYF. In DNA, the CDR3 is TGCGCCAGCAGCTGGGGACTAGCGGTATACACAGATACGCAGTATTTT.